The 7 T cell receptor beta chains presented below share a single source sample, sequenced in a study of blood T cell repertoires in COVID-19. Method: immunoSEQ multiplex PCR; TCRdb's copy keeps in-frame clones and lacks some. This sample has 80,000 to 130,000 clones, with about nine tenths found just once. Specimen: peripheral blood. These receptors were taken from a man between 65 and 85 years old with acute or convalescent COVID-19.

V is TRBV11-2 and J is TRBJ1-2; D is possibly TRBD1 (5 bases). The germline gives CDR1 SGHAT, CDR2 FQNNGV. V dropped 6 bases and J dropped 3 bases, with 11 bases sitting between them. CDR3 length: 13 amino acids. CDR3 sequence reads: CASRGRGDYGYTF. The CDR3, as DNA: TGTGCCAGCAGGGGGAGGGGAGACTATGGCTACACCTTC.

V and J are TRBV11-2 and TRBJ2-5, with 11 bases aligning to TRBD2. From germline, CDR1 is SGHAT and CDR2 FQNNGV. The CDR3 runs 15 residues. J was trimmed by 5 bases and V by 4 bases; bases with no gene match: 6. This chain's CDR3 is CASSSLAGGLETQYF. As DNA, the CDR3 is TGTGCCAGCAGCTCTTTAGCGGGAGGGCTGGAGACCCAGTACTTC.

This clone was observed a single time. The chain recombines TRBV14 with TRBJ1-6; TRBD1 matches at 8 bases. This CDR3 has 15 residues. CDR1 and CDR2 (germline): SGHDN, FVKESK. The V and J ends lost 2 bases and 6 bases, in that order; junction bases with no gene match: 3. In nucleotides, the CDR3 is TGTGCCAGCAGCCAACAGGGGGCTATTAATTCACCCCTCCACTTT. This codes for CASSQQGAINSPLHF.

The sample holds one count of this clone. CDR3 amino acids: CSASFLSGSYEQYF. Written as DNA, the CDR3 is TGCAGTGCTAGTTTTCTTAGCGGCTCCTACGAGCAGTACTTC. The chain couples TRBV20-1 to TRBJ2-7, with a tentative D call TRBD2 (6 bases). The CDR3 spans 14 residues. The germline V gene has CDR1 DFQATT and CDR2 SNEGSKA (reference sequence). The V gene lost 3 bases and the J gene lost 0 bases, with 12 bases spanning the gap.

This chain links TRBV12-3 or TRBV12-4 with TRBJ2-1; 8 bases map to TRBD1. There are 11 residues in the CDR3. V shed 9 bases, J shed 8 bases, and the junction held 3 bases outside the gene matches. CDR3 residues: CASQGAYEQFF. The CDR3 DNA is TGTGCCAGTCAGGGGGCTTATGAGCAGTTCTTC.

The V gene is TRBV19, the J gene TRBJ2-7, with D possibly matching TRBD1 (5 bases). Looked up from germline, CDR1 is LNHDA and CDR2 is SQIVND (reference sequence). The CDR3 contains 14 residues. V lost 3 bases and J 2 bases, leaving 11 bases between the germline ends. CDR3 sequence reads: CASSMKQATYEQYF. The CDR3 DNA is TGTGCCAGTAGTATGAAACAGGCAACCTACGAGCAGTACTTC. The full variable domain, in which reference TRBV19 and TRBJ2-7 provide the parts outside the CDR3, is DGGITQSPKYLFRKEGQNVTLSCEQNLNHDAMYWYRQDPGQGLRLIYYSQIVNDFQKGDIAEGYSVSREKKESFPLTVTSAQKNPTAFYLCASSMKQATYEQYFGPGTRLTVT.

This chain joins TRBV4-2 and TRBJ1-2; 8 positions match TRBD1. Trimming took 3 bases from V and 5 from J; bases not matched to a gene: 11. The CDR3 has 16 amino acids. CDR1 is LGHNA, CDR2 YNFKEQ, per germline. The CDR3 DNA follows: TGTGCCAGCAGCCATGGGGACAGGTCCCTCCTTTATGGCTACACCTTC. It translates to CASSHGDRSLLYGYTF.